The clone carrying this T cell receptor (beta chain) occurred a few times. Its antigen is unknown. TCRdb fed the RT-PCR reads into MiXCR, producing one record per CDR3 protein. The sample consists of under 550,000 distinct CDR3 sequences, 6.5% to 8% of them appearing once. The sample is drawn from a study of response to subunit inactivated influenza vaccine. Study findings and constraints: Authors suggested that a seasonal influenza vaccination recruits few new T cells each time.

V shed 6 bases and J shed 4 bases, with 8 bases lying between them. The germline V gene encodes CDR1 SEHNR and CDR2 FQNEAQ (reference sequence). The length of the CDR3 is 12 residues. The V gene is TRBV7-9, the J gene TRBJ2-3; D gene unclear. The sample here was PBMCs from blood, taken less than 25 months after vaccination. This TCR was sampled from a man aged 50 to 75 who received an inactivated influenza vaccine. CDR3 nucleotide sequence: TGTGCCAGCAGTAGTTCCTCAGATACGCAGTATTTT. It specifies CASSSSSDTQYF.